This TCR beta chain was identified during a study of T cell responses to AZD1222 COVID-19 vaccine. This clone appeared a few times. The assay was immunoSEQ multiplex PCR, and TCRdb's table has in-frame clones only and misses some. The sample includes more than 75,000 clones, about nine tenths seen only once; the top ten take about 5%. The CDR3 is made up of 15 amino acids. Between the trimmed V and J ends, which lost 6 bases and 5 bases, there was a span of 17 bases. Germline-derived CDR1 and CDR2 are MDHEN and SYDVKM. The clonotype originates from an adult who received the AZD1222 COVID-19 vaccine. V usage is TRBV28 and J usage is TRBJ2-1; D is undetermined. Here the sequenced sample was peripheral blood, taken 28 days after the second AZD1222 dose. The CDR3 nucleotides read TGTGCCAGCAGGCTAACCGGGCCAGAGGACAATGAGCAGTTCTTC. It yields the protein CASRLTGPEDNEQFF.